This T cell receptor (beta chain) was retrieved from a study of cytomegalovirus exposure and HLA in healthy donors. General study results and limits: Previously analyzed data showed that most TCR beta V segments were productive at a frequency of about 87% or about 30%. Rarity marked most TCR sequences, yet some public TCRs occurred in many donors. As confirmed in vitro, a few CMV-associated chains were specific for CMV antigens.

The PCR had 60 Vbeta and 13 Jbeta primers. Assay: immunoSEQ multiplex PCR; the TCRdb copy retains only in-frame clones and omits some. The sample has around 270,000 clones; around 80% are singletons. Concerning this clone: Its antigen is undetermined.

Germline V gene data show CDR1 as SGHDT and CDR2 as YYEEEE. CDR3 length: 16 amino acids. The V end was cut by 2 bases, the J end by 2 bases, with 17 bases between. The sequenced sample consisted of PBMCs. The clonotype was recovered from a girl aged 2-10 years in good health and CMV-seronegative. The genes are TRBV5-6 and TRBJ2-7, with a tentative D call TRBD1 (5 bases). CDR3 sequence (DNA): TGTGCCAGCAGCTTTGACAGAGACGAATGGCCCTACGAGCAGTACTTC. It codes for CASSFDRDEWPYEQYF. The full variable domain, rest sourced from reference TRBV5-6 and TRBJ2-7, is DAGVTQSPTHLIKTRGQQVTLRCSPKSGHDTVSWYQQALGQGPQFIFQYYEEEERQRGNFPDRFSGHQFPNYSSELNVNALLLGDSALYLCASSFDRDEWPYEQYFGPGTRLTVT.